This passage covers 15 T cell receptor beta chains from one sample sequenced in a study of blood T cells in healthy people across ages. With a J-beta primer mix and a sample-barcoded 5' primer, a second PCR ran roughly 7 to 11 cycles. TCRdb re-called the 5' RACE reads with MiXCR, one entry per CDR3 protein. The table includes about 1,500,000 distinct CDR3 sequences, roughly 45% detected once. The sequenced sample was blood. Receptor source: a woman under 30 in good health.

The chain carries TRBV3-1 and TRBJ2-1; 8 bases are shared with TRBD2. The germline V gene has CDR1 LGHDT and CDR2 YNNKEL (reference sequence). The CDR3 is 16 amino acids. The J segment lost 5 bases and the V segment lost 1 base, leaving 7 bases of the junction unmatched. The CDR3 loop reads CASSQAGGGDNNEQFF. For the CDR3, the DNA is TGTGCCAGCAGCCAAGCGGGAGGGGGGGATAACAATGAGCAGTTCTTC.

The chain combines TRBV6-5 with TRBJ1-5; 7 positions agree with TRBD1. This CDR3 is built from 15 residues. V shed 5 bases, J shed 3 bases, and the junction held 7 bases outside the gene matches. Per the germline V gene, CDR1 is MNHEY and CDR2 is SVGAGI. The CDR3 nucleotides read TGTGCCAGCAGTCGCCAGGGGGGCCCCAATCAGCCCCAGCATTTT. It is translated as CASSRQGGPNQPQHF.

The chain links TRBV20-1 to TRBJ2-2, with D unclear. CDR1 and CDR2 (germline): DFQATT, SNEGSKA (reference sequence). The CDR3 covers 13 residues. The V end was cut by 5 bases, the J end by 1 base, with 8 bases between. This chain's CDR3 is CSAGTENTGELFF. The CDR3 bases are TGCAGTGCTGGAACAGAGAACACCGGGGAGCTGTTTTTT.

With regard to this clonotype: At one boundary the junction diverges from the germline segment, which might be a read error. The rearrangement uses TRBV4-1 and TRBJ2-1; perhaps TRBD2 as D (5 bases). The V gene's germline CDR1 is MGHRA and CDR2 YSYEKL. CDR3 size: 13 residues. The DNA of the CDR3 is TGCGCCGGCAGCACCCGAGAGGGCAATGAGCAGTTCTTC. Protein product: CAGSTREGNEQFF.

As concerns this clonotype: The junction does not match germline at one end; this may be a read error. This sequence joins TRBV7-2 and TRBJ2-1; D may be TRBD2 (5 bases). Germline CDR1 is SGHTA and CDR2 is FQGNSA. This CDR3 region has 14 residues. The CDR3 reads CANSFAGAYNEQFF. CDR3 in DNA: TGTGCCAACAGCTTTGCCGGGGCCTACAATGAGCAGTTCTTC.

This sequence joins TRBV4-1 and TRBJ1-2; no clear D. The CDR3 has 13 amino acids. Germline-derived CDR1 and CDR2 are MGHRA and YSYEKL. V was cut by 3 bases and J by 5 bases, with 10 bases left in between. This CDR3 is CASSQAKGYGYTF. CDR3 DNA sequence: TGCGCCAGCAGCCAGGCAAAAGGATATGGCTACACCTTC.

The genes are TRBV7-9 and TRBJ1-6; perhaps TRBD1 as D (5 bases). The germline gives CDR1 SEHNR, CDR2 FQNEAQ (reference sequence). V lost 5 bases to trimming and J lost 0 bases, with 11 bases between them. The CDR3 sequence is 16 residues long. CDR3 protein: CASSRGGGSYNSPLHF. The CDR3 DNA reads as TGTGCCAGCAGCCGTGGGGGGGGCTCCTATAATTCACCCCTCCACTTT.

The rearrangement links TRBV5-1 to TRBJ2-7; 7 bases are shared with TRBD2. The CDR3 is 14 residues long. The V gene end was trimmed by 6 bases and the J gene end by 7 bases; junction bases not matched to a gene: 13. Germline CDR1 SGHRS, CDR2 YFSETQ. CDR3 region: CASKRLAEYNEQYF. Written as DNA, the CDR3 is TGCGCCAGCAAAAGGCTAGCGGAGTACAATGAGCAGTACTTC. Full variable domain (remainder filled in from reference TRBV5-1 and TRBJ2-7): KAGVTQTPRYLIKTRGQQVTLSCSPISGHRSVSWYQQTPGQGLQFLFEYFSETQRNKGNFPGRFSGRQFSNSRSEMNVSTLELGDSALYLCASKRLAEYNEQYFGPGTRLTVT.

The chain combines TRBV11-2 with TRBJ2-2, with no clear D. This CDR3 has 15 residues. V was pared by 1 base and J by 3 bases, with 9 bases between. The germline V gene has CDR1 SGHAT and CDR2 FQNNGV. CDR3 protein: CASSLGSSYTGELFF. Written as DNA, the CDR3 is TGTGCCAGCAGCTTAGGTAGCAGCTACACCGGGGAGCTGTTTTTT.

This clonotype appeared a few times. This chain connects TRBV2 to TRBJ1-1; D gene uncertain. Trimming took 3 bases from V and 4 from J, leaving 9 bases between them. CDR3 length: 13 amino acids. Per the germline V gene, CDR1 is SNHLY and CDR2 is FYNNEI. The CDR3 bases are TGTGCCAGCAGTGACGGGAGTGGCACTGAAGCTTTCTTT. Its translation is CASSDGSGTEAFF.

This clonotype has just a few counts. The genes are TRBV20-1 and TRBJ1-5; D is perhaps TRBD1 (6 bases). The CDR3 runs 14 residues. Germline V gives CDR1 DFQATT, CDR2 SNEGSKA (reference sequence). Trimming pared 0 bases from V and 2 bases from J, leaving 8 bases between. CDR3 amino acids: CSARDGGGNQPQHF. In DNA form, the CDR3 reads TGCAGTGCTAGAGATGGGGGCGGCAATCAGCCCCAGCATTTT.

Remarks on this clonotype: Its ends do not fully match the called genes, so a read error is possible. V and J are TRBV6-5 and TRBJ1-2; D is undetermined. Germline CDR1 MNHEY, CDR2 SVGAGI. This CDR3 region has 11 residues. CDR3 DNA sequence: TGTGCCAGCAGTTCGACCTATGACTACACCTTC. This sequence encodes CASSSTYDYTF.

In this sample, this clonotype turned up a few times. The J gene is TRBJ2-2, the V gene TRBV7-9; D remains ambiguous. The CDR3 is made up of 14 amino acids. Trimming pared 5 bases from V and 0 bases from J, leaving 7 bases between. CDR1 is SEHNR and CDR2 is FQNEAQ in the germline V gene (reference sequence). As DNA, the CDR3 is TGTGCCAGCAGCGATACATCGAACACCGGGGAGCTGTTTTTT. Protein sequence: CASSDTSNTGELFF.

The V gene is TRBV20-1, the J gene TRBJ1-5; D perhaps matches TRBD1 (5 bases). CDR3 length: 17 residues. From germline, CDR1 is DFQATT and CDR2 SNEGSKA (reference sequence). Deletions cut 6 bases from V and 0 bases from J, with 21 bases between. The CDR3 region is CSAGGTDARDSNQPQHF. The CDR3 nucleotides read TGCAGTGCGGGTGGGACGGACGCGAGGGATAGCAATCAGCCCCAGCATTTT.

This rearrangement joins TRBV27 to TRBJ2-1; tentative D call: TRBD2 (6 bases). The V end lost 5 bases, the J end lost 0 bases, and 11 bases lay between the germline ends. The CDR3 has 15 residues. CDR1 is MNHEY and CDR2 is SMNVEV in the germline V gene (reference sequence). CDR3 in DNA: TGTGCCAGCAGTCGGGAGACAGTCTCCTACAATGAGCAGTTCTTC. Protein: CASSRETVSYNEQFF.